Presented here are 4 T cell receptor beta chains from one specimen sequenced in a study of control samples from healthy donors and cancer patients. Libraries were prepared by immunoSEQ multiplex PCR; TCRdb keeps only in-frame clonotypes and omits some of them. This table holds approximately 89,000 clones, about 89% found once. Specimen: blood. These receptors were collected from a man aged 45-65 years in good health.

This clone was recorded only once. The genes are TRBV29-1 and TRBJ1-2; 8 nucleotides agree with TRBD1. This CDR3 comprises 12 residues. With 3 bases clipped from V and 7 bases from J, the junction kept 4 bases outside the gene matches. Germline CDR1 and CDR2: SQVTM and ANQGSEA. CDR3 protein: CSVEYRGGGYTF. The DNA for the CDR3 is TGCAGCGTTGAGTACAGGGGGGGTGGCTACACCTTC.

This clone has more than one count but fewer than ten. The J gene is TRBJ2-1, the V gene TRBV9, with D maybe TRBD2 (5 bases). Germline V gene sequence: CDR1 SGDLS, CDR2 YYNGEE. The germline V and J ends were trimmed by 0 bases and 0 bases, with 10 bases remaining between them. The CDR3 has 16 residues. CDR3 DNA sequence: TGTGCCAGCAGCGTAGGGACTTCGAGCTCCTACAATGAGCAGTTCTTC. Protein: CASSVGTSSSYNEQFF.

This clone was seen only a few times. This chain uses TRBV7-2 with TRBJ1-3; D gene ambiguous. The germline V gene encodes CDR1 SGHTA and CDR2 FQGNSA. CDR3 size: 15 residues. The V and J ends lost 1 base and 0 bases respectively, with 7 bases between them. CDR3: CASSLVQSSGNTIYF. The DNA of the CDR3 is TGTGCCAGCAGCTTAGTACAGAGCTCTGGAAACACCATATATTTT.

The CDR3 DNA is TGTGCCAGCAGTGACCCAGGGAGGGGAGCCAAAAACATTCAGTACTTC. Amino acid sequence: CASSDPGRGAKNIQYF. The J gene is TRBJ2-4, the V gene TRBV6-4, with 7 bases lining up with TRBD2. CDR1 MRHNA and CDR2 SNTAGT come from the germline V gene. The CDR3 contains 16 residues. The J segment lost 0 bases and the V segment lost 2 bases, leaving 4 bases of the junction unmatched.